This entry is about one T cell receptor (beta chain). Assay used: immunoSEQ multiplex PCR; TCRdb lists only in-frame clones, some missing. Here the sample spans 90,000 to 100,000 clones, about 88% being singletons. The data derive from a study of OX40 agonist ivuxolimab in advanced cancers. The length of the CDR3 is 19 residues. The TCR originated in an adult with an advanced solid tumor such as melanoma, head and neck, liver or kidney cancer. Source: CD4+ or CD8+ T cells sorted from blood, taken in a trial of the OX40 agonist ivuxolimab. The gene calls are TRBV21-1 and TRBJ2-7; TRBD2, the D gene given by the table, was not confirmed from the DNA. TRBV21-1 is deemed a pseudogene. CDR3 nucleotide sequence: TGTGCCAGCAGCAAGGGACTAGCGGGAGAAGGCGTGAGCTCCTACGAGCAGTACGTC. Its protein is CASSKGLAGEGVSSYEQYV.